This T cell receptor beta chain was observed in a study of T-cell reconstitution after alpha-beta-depleted transplantation in children (dated by TCRdb to between 2015 and 2016). At the level of the whole study: Using TCR repertoire profiling, the study quantitatively followed how T-cell immune reconstitution unfolded in children after TCRalphabeta/CD19-depleted allogeneic hematopoietic cell transplantation.

About this clonotype: No antigen is known for it. No much larger clone is present one base from it, and per-base qualities are unavailable.

V and J are truncated by 2 bases and 2 bases respectively, leaving an intervening sequence of 18 bases. The CDR3 numbers 18 residues from cysteine through phenylalanine. Solely the CDR3 DNA is kept, with 54 bases framed from the first base. The library came from PCR. Sequencing was carried out with an Illumina HiSeq 2500. To normalize quantification of the TCRbeta repertoire, the TCR libraries were built with molecular barcoding that relied on unique molecular identifiers. In-frame beta chains were kept once TCRdb had trimmed the public reads at Q25 with fastp and called clones with MiXCR. Each CDR3 protein appears once, grouped with its most common genes and DNA. This sample has hundreds of thousands of distinct CDR3 sequences in its table, and approximately 9.5% of those were observed once. The biggest ten clones account for 6.2% of the sample.

Recombination connected TRBV12-3 or TRBV12-4 to TRBJ1-4; TRBD1 is possibly the D segment (5 matching bases). The clonotype originates from a human donor who donated a stem cell graft to a child with acute lymphoblastic leukemia. This specimen consisted of PBMCs from the stem cell graft donor, obtained from the stem cell graft. In nucleotide form, the sequence is TGTGCCAGCAGTTTAAACGTTCGGCTACGGGGGACTAATGAAAAACTGTTTTTT. It codes for CASSLNVRLRGTNEKLFF.